This T cell receptor (beta chain) derives from a study of T cells in Graves' hyperthyroidism and ophthalmopathy. Study-level results: Clonotypes that were expanded in thyroid above 0.001 mostly appeared in blood too.

This clonotype has ten or more counts. What it recognizes is unknown. Patients with ophthalmopathy all had a Clinical Activity Score of at least 3, a NOSPECS grade of at least 4 and duration under 3 months. The PBMCs had their origin in 10 ml of fresh peripheral blood. Using RNA transcripts as the source, TCR beta CDR3 regions were amplified. In the first-round RT-PCR of the TCR CDR3, the HTBI primer set was used. MiXCR, applied by TCRdb to the multiplex PCR reads, yields one record per CDR3 protein. The table has around 570,000 distinct CDR3 sequences, nearly 20% seen once. The length of the CDR3 is 16 residues. Trimming shortened V by 5 bases and J by 2 bases, and 16 bases separated the two germline ends. The germline V gene encodes CDR1 SGHTA and CDR2 FQGNSA.

This chain uses TRBV7-2 with TRBJ1-5; D call uncertain. The sequenced sample was blood. This receptor was taken from a man aged 40-49 years with Graves' ophthalmopathy. In DNA form, the CDR3 reads TGTGCCAGCAGCCCCGTGGGCAGGAATGGCAATCAGCCCCAGCATTTT. Translated, it gives CASSPVGRNGNQPQHF.